The next 8 T cell receptor beta chains were all read from a single sample in a study of regulatory T cells in long-lasting Graves disease. As for time point: newly diagnosed GD, antithyroid drugs for less than 3 months. RNA extracted from PBMCs served as the sequencing template. The authors built TCR beta libraries using iRepertoire HTBI primers and Arm-PCR of CDR3 regions. TCRdb redid the calling of the multiplex PCR reads with MiXCR, one entry per CDR3 protein. This repertoire shows approximately 470,000 distinct CDR3 sequences, around 15% found once; its top ten account for more than 9%. These data also featured in a second study, about T cells in Graves' hyperthyroidism and ophthalmopathy.

This material consisted of peripheral blood mononuclear cells (PBMCs), taken at new diagnosis, from a patient treated with antithyroid drugs. The receptors here all came from a man in his forties with Graves disease.

This clonotype has more than one count but fewer than ten. The chain is built from TRBV27 and TRBJ2-3; tentatively, D is TRBD2 (5 bases). The V gene's germline CDR1 is MNHEY and CDR2 SMNVEV (reference sequence). The CDR3 contains 15 residues. V was cut by 4 bases and J by 5 bases, with 16 bases left in between. Written as DNA, the CDR3 is TGTGCCAGCAGTTCGACCGGGGTTAGAGGAGATACGCAGTATTTT. Translation: CASSSTGVRGDTQYF.

This clonotype was recorded a few times. The gene calls are TRBV28 and TRBJ1-6; 7 nucleotides align to TRBD1. The CDR3 loop spans 15 amino acids. The germline V gene has CDR1 MDHEN and CDR2 SYDVKM. V lost 2 bases, J lost 7 bases, and 5 bases stayed unmatched. CDR3 DNA sequence: TGTGCCAGCAGTTTAAGGGGACAGACCAATTCACCCCTCCACTTT. Protein sequence: CASSLRGQTNSPLHF.

This clonotype was counted ten times or more. The chain employs TRBV7-2 and TRBJ1-2; 7 nucleotides agree with TRBD1. CDR3 size: 13 residues. Germline-derived CDR1 and CDR2 are SGHTA and FQGNSA. V trimming: 1 base; J trimming: 8 bases; junction bases outside the gene matches: 4. The CDR3 loop is CASSLVQGGGYTF. Here the CDR3 DNA reads TGTGCCAGCAGCTTAGTGCAGGGGGGAGGCTACACCTTC.

This clonotype has a count of ten or more. CDR3: CAWRFMGTGFDTEAFF. Written as DNA, the CDR3 is TGTGCCTGGAGATTTATGGGGACAGGGTTTGACACTGAAGCTTTCTTT. V and J are TRBV30 and TRBJ1-1; 9 bases map to TRBD1. V was pared by 3 bases and J by 3 bases, with 11 bases of the junction left unmatched. The CDR3 length is 16 residues. Looked up from germline, CDR1 is GTSNPN and CDR2 is SVGIG (reference sequence).

There are many counts of this clonotype. This rearrangement joins TRBV11-3 to TRBJ2-1; 7 nucleotides match TRBD1. V shed 8 bases, J shed 4 bases, and the junction held 8 bases outside the gene matches. CDR1 SGHNT and CDR2 YENEEA come from the germline V gene. The CDR3 has 14 amino acids. Here the CDR3 DNA reads TGTGCCAGCGGCCGGGACAGAGGATACAATGAGCAGTTCTTC. This codes for CASGRDRGYNEQFF.

Ten or more counts support this clonotype. The chain uses TRBV2 and TRBJ2-1; TRBD2 matches 12 bases. Germline values: CDR1 SNHLY, CDR2 FYNNEI. Trimming removed 6 bases from V and 0 bases from J; junction bases left unmatched: 3. The CDR3 contains 16 residues. This CDR3 is CASRELAGGSYNEQFF. The CDR3 DNA is TGTGCCAGCAGGGAACTAGCGGGAGGCTCCTACAATGAGCAGTTCTTC.

This clonotype was seen ten or more times. The chain recombines TRBV12-3 or TRBV12-4 with TRBJ1-4; unclear D gene. The V end was cut by 3 bases, the J end by 5 bases, with 10 bases between. The CDR3 length is 14 residues. The DNA for the CDR3 is TGTGCCAGCAGTTTCAGGATGGCGAATGAAAAACTGTTTTTT. This encodes CASSFRMANEKLFF.

This clonotype was observed a few times. This chain links TRBV29-1 with TRBJ2-7, with D maybe TRBD2 (6 bases). Per germline, CDR1 SQVTM and CDR2 ANQGSEA. CDR3 length: 12 residues. V lost 7 bases and J lost 0, with 10 bases in between. The CDR3 coding sequence is TGCAGCGCTGGAGGGTTCTCCTACGAGCAGTACTTC. Protein: CSAGGFSYEQYF.